This T cell receptor beta chain stems from a study of tissue T cells after allogeneic stem cell transplantation. Time point: mouse harvest day 7 after allogeneic transplant. Mouse grafts combined 10^7 T-cell-depleted bone marrow cells with 10^6 splenic CD5+ T cells. There are a few counts of this clone. Gene names are the mouse ones. The missing CDR3 end, 1 residue past where the read stops, is filled in from the germline J gene. The sample has other DNA sequences that encode this CDR3 too. Germline V gene data show CDR1 as KGHTA and CDR2 as FQNQQP. This CDR3 has 12 amino acids. Some clones are missing from TCRdb's copy, which holds only in-frame ones; the method was immunoSEQ multiplex PCR. The repertoire holds around 7,300 clones, with about 46% as singletons.

The chain combines TRBV23 with TRBJ1-2; TRBD1, the D gene given by the table, was not confirmed from the DNA. Source material: gut tissue. The source is a female BALB/c mouse given C57BL/6 T cells with graft-versus-host disease after an allogeneic hematopoietic cell transplant. CDR3 bases read: TGCTCCAGCAGTCGACAAAACTCCGACTACACC. This sequence encodes CSSSRQNSDYT. The CDR3 reads in full as CSSSRQNSDYTF.